This T cell receptor (beta chain) was retrieved from a study of tumor-infiltrating lymphocytes in primary liver carcinoma. Study context: Each of the growths was stage T1-T3 N0M0, extending about 4.2 to 11 cm across. Sequenced samples came back with roughly 3.5 to 8 million productive TCRbeta reads, and the counts looked alike across tissue types.

From germline, CDR1 is SGHKS and CDR2 YYEKEE (reference sequence). V lost 4 bases, J lost 0 bases, and 2 bases stayed unmatched. This CDR3 has 15 residues. The sample holds many counts of this clonotype. From about 19-30 mg of unsorted bulk tissue, DNA and RNA were co-extracted together. Synthesis of TCR beta cDNA was carried out from approximately 470 ng total RNA with a constant-region primer. Employing slightly modified ARM-PCR, three nested multiplex PCR rounds were run, and these gave rise to the TCR beta libraries. Rounds one and two of PCR, each of roughly 11 cycles, were primed with TRBV1-TRBV30 forward primers and a C-beta reverse primer. MiXCR was run by TCRdb on the multiplex PCR reads, yielding one entry per CDR3 protein. The table lists roughly 91,000 distinct CDR3 sequences, approximately 68% of them singletons, with over 9% in the top ten.

Sequencing was performed on liver tumor tissue from sampling region 5. Subset described: tumor region T5, tumor centre. The chain is built from TRBV5-5 and TRBJ2-7; the match to TRBD2 covers 12 bases. This TCR derives from a woman aged 55-69 years with primary liver carcinoma and hepatitis B virus infection. This CDR3 reads CASSLAGGSSYEQYF. CDR3 nucleotide sequence: TGTGCCAGCAGCCTAGCGGGAGGGTCCTCCTACGAGCAGTACTTC.